Listed below are T cell receptor beta chains from one sample, sequenced in a study of early T cells in non-severe SARS-CoV-2 infection. TCRdb reprocessed the 5' RACE reads with MiXCR, giving one entry per CDR3 protein. Of 66,000 or so distinct CDR3 sequences listed, about 13% are singletons. Material: whole blood. The receptors here all came from an adult who was a healthcare worker with PCR-confirmed SARS-CoV-2 infection or an uninfected control (not recorded which). CDR3s include the opening cysteine and the closing phenylalanine or tryptophan. Each record gives: D gene, J gene, V gene, clone size, CDR3 DNA, CDR3 protein. D genes are given only for firm matches. The size entry is marked missing in some rows and otherwise reads once, few, many or a size class.

>NA|TRBJ2-7|TRBV5-1|few
TGCGCCAGCAGCTTGGGCAGTAACTACGAGCAGTACTTC
CASSLGSNYEQYF
>TRBD2|TRBJ2-1|TRBV28|NA
TGTGCCAGCAGTTCAGGAAGGCTAGCGGGAGGCAATGAGCAGTTCTTC
CASSSGRLAGGNEQFF
>NA|TRBJ2-7|TRBV7-2|few
TGTGCCAGCAGCTTAGTGATCGGGAGCGCCGCCGAGCAGTACTTC
CASSLVIGSAAEQYF
>TRBD2|TRBJ2-3|TRBV7-7|NA
TGTGCTAGCAGCCCCGCGGGAGATCCCACAGATACGCAGTATTTT
CASSPAGDPTDTQYF
>TRBD2|TRBJ2-1|TRBV11-3|many
TGTGCCAGCAGCTTATCCGGGACTAGCGGTTCCTACAATGAGCAGTTCTTC
CASSLSGTSGSYNEQFF
>NA|TRBJ1-2|TRBV3-1|NA
TGTGCCAGCAGCGGCTCTAACTATGGCTACACCTTC
CASSGSNYGYTF
>NA|TRBJ2-7|TRBV24-1|NA
TGTGCCACCAGTGGATGGTTGGGCGAGCAGTACTTC
CATSGWLGEQYF
>NA|TRBJ1-5|TRBV20-1|few
TGCAGTGCTAGGGGACGGCTTAGCAATCAGCCCCAGCATTTT
CSARGRLSNQPQHF
>NA|TRBJ2-7|TRBV10-3|many
TGTGCCACCGGACCTTCCTCCTACGAGCAGTACTTC
CATGPSSYEQYF
>TRBD2|TRBJ2-1|TRBV3-1|few
TGTGCCAGCAGCCAAGAGAGGGCTAGCGGGTTCGGGGAGCAGTTCTTC
CASSQERASGFGEQFF
>NA|TRBJ2-7|TRBV11-1|few
TGTGCCAGCAGCTTATCCACCGGGACACTGTCGACCTACGAGCAGTACTTC
CASSLSTGTLSTYEQYF
>TRBD1|TRBJ2-7|TRBV28|NA
TGTGCCAGCAGTTTGACTCGGGGGACAGGGATAGTATACGAGCAGTACTTC
CASSLTRGTGIVYEQYF
>NA|TRBJ1-6|TRBV5-1|NA
TGCGCCAGCAGCTTGGCAACAGACCACAATTCACCCCTCCACTTT
CASSLATDHNSPLHF
>NA|TRBJ1-2|TRBV29-1|few
TGCAGCGGACGGGCGGGTTCGTATGGCTACACCTTC
CSGRAGSYGYTF
>NA|TRBJ1-6|TRBV10-3|NA
TGTGCCATCAATTTAGGTTCACCCCTCCACTTT
CAINLGSPLHF
>TRBD1|TRBJ1-4|TRBV5-1|few
TGCGCCAGCAGCTTTTCGGGACAGGGAAATGAAAAACTGTTTTTT
CASSFSGQGNEKLFF
>TRBD1|TRBJ2-7|TRBV29-1|medium-sized
TGCAGCGTGACGACAGGGCTGGTGCAGTACTTC
CSVTTGLVQYF
>NA|TRBJ2-3|TRBV27|many
TGTGCCAGCAGTTTTGCCCTCGAAGGCACAGATACGCAGTATTTT
CASSFALEGTDTQYF
>NA|TRBJ1-1|TRBV28|NA
TGTGCCAGCAGTTCAGGGGTAACGAACACTGAAGCTTTCTTT
CASSSGVTNTEAFF
>NA|TRBJ2-3|TRBV27|few
TGTGCCAGCAGTTTATTAAGCAGCACAGATACGCAGTATTTT
CASSLLSSTDTQYF
>TRBD2|TRBJ2-3|TRBV18|NA
TGTGCCAGCTCACCCCCCGGGGGGTGGTCTCCAGATACGCAGTATTTT
CASSPPGGWSPDTQYF
>NA|TRBJ2-4|TRBV28|few
TGTGCCAGCACCAAACGGGGGACAGTCAAGAACATTCAGTACTTC
CASTKRGTVKNIQYF
>TRBD2|TRBJ2-2|TRBV28|few
TGTGCCAGCAATCGGAGACTAGCGTCGACCGGGGAGCTGTTTTTT
CASNRRLASTGELFF
>NA|TRBJ1-1|TRBV5-5|NA
TGTGCCAGCAGCACATCGGACACTGAAGCTTTCTTT
CASSTSDTEAFF
>NA|TRBJ2-2|TRBV19|many
TGTGCCAGTAGTCGACCCACTACGGGGGAGCTGTTTTTT
CASSRPTTGELFF
>NA|TRBJ2-5|TRBV6-6|few
TGTGCCAGCAGTTACATGGAAGAGACCCAGTACTTC
CASSYMEETQYF
>NA|TRBJ2-6|TRBV25-1|few
TGTGCCAGCAGTTTTGCTTCAGGGGCCAACGTCCTGACTTTC
CASSFASGANVLTF
>NA|TRBJ2-2|TRBV4-2|once
TGTGCCAGCAGCCAAGATTCCCAGTCCGGGGAGCTGTTTTTT
CASSQDSQSGELFF
>NA|TRBJ2-3|TRBV3-1|many
TGTGCCAGCAGCCAAGTGGGAGGCGGGGCTAGCACAGATACGCAGTATTTT
CASSQVGGGASTDTQYF
>NA|TRBJ2-1|TRBV15|NA
TGTGCCACCCGATTTCGTAGCGGCCGGGATGAGCAGTTCTTC
CATRFRSGRDEQFF
>NA|TRBJ2-2|TRBV7-9|many
TGTGCCAGCAGCGCCGTTGGTCGCGGACCGGACACCGGGGAGCTGTTTTTT
CASSAVGRGPDTGELFF
>TRBD2|TRBJ2-6|TRBV5-1|few
TGCGCCAGCAGCTTGACCGGGACTAACTCTGGGGCCAACGTCCTGACTTTC
CASSLTGTNSGANVLTF
>NA|TRBJ2-1|TRBV4-2|NA
TGTGCCAGCAGCCAAGATTTCACTAGAGGGAAGGTTGAGCAGTTCTTC
CASSQDFTRGKVEQFF
>NA|TRBJ1-3|TRBV7-2|NA
TGTGCCAGCAGCTTAGTTCGCTCTGGAAACACCATATATTTT
CASSLVRSGNTIYF
>NA|TRBJ2-1|TRBV24-1|many
TGTGCCACCCCGGACAGACCCTCCTACAATGAGCAGTTCTTC
CATPDRPSYNEQFF
>NA|TRBJ1-2|TRBV6-5|NA
TGTGCCAGCAGCGCTCGACTGAAGTATGGCTACACCTTC
CASSARLKYGYTF
>NA|TRBJ1-2|TRBV7-9|many
TGTGCCAGCAGCTCTTGGACAGACCTCAACTATGGCTACACCTTC
CASSSWTDLNYGYTF
>TRBD2|TRBJ2-7|TRBV20-1|many
TGCAGTGCTCCAAGCGGGAGGGGGCAGGGCGAGCAGTACTTC
CSAPSGRGQGEQYF
>NA|TRBJ2-5|TRBV18|NA
TGTGCCAGCTCACCCGGGATTCAAGAGACCCAGTACTTC
CASSPGIQETQYF
>TRBD2|TRBJ2-1|TRBV7-3|NA
TGTGCCAGCAGCCCCGGGGGGGTTGGAGAGCAGTTCTTC
CASSPGGVGEQFF
>NA|TRBJ2-3|TRBV28|few
TGTGCCAGCACCCTTGATGATACGCAGTATTTT
CASTLDDTQYF
>NA|TRBJ2-1|TRBV19|many
TGTGCCAGTAGTATAGGGAGAACGGGATCTTTCGATGAGCAGTTCTTC
CASSIGRTGSFDEQFF
>NA|TRBJ2-7|TRBV9|many
TGTGCCAGCAGCGCGGATACGACAGAGTTCTACGAGCAGTACTTC
CASSADTTEFYEQYF
>NA|TRBJ2-3|TRBV3-1|NA
TGTGCCAGCAGCCAAGGGGTAGGAGGAGTGAGAACGCAGTATTTT
CASSQGVGGVRTQYF
>TRBD1|TRBJ1-4|TRBV6-1|many
TGTGCCAGCAGTGAAATTCTCGACAGGGCCAGTGAAAAACTGTTTTTT
CASSEILDRASEKLFF
>TRBD2|TRBJ2-3|TRBV4-3|few
TGCGCCAGCAGCCAAGAAGCGGGAGTAGATACGCAGTATTTT
CASSQEAGVDTQYF
>TRBD1|TRBJ2-3|TRBV4-1|many
TGCGCCAGCAGCCTCGAAGGGTTAGGGGGCTCGGCAGATACGCAGTATTTT
CASSLEGLGGSADTQYF
>TRBD2|TRBJ2-5|TRBV7-2|few
TGTGCCAGCAGCTTTAAAGGCGGGAGGGCCGGGGAGACCCAGTACTTC
CASSFKGGRAGETQYF
>NA|TRBJ2-3|TRBV6-6|many
TGTGCCAGCAGTTACTCGAAACAGAGCACAGATACGCAGTATTTT
CASSYSKQSTDTQYF
>NA|TRBJ2-7|TRBV12-3/TRBV12-4|few
TGTGCCAGCAGTTTTTCTAACAGGGCCCCCTACGAGCAGTACTTC
CASSFSNRAPYEQYF
>NA|TRBJ1-1|TRBV3-1|few
TGTGCCAGCAGCCAAAGCAGGGGAAGGACTGAAGCTTTCTTT
CASSQSRGRTEAFF
>NA|TRBJ1-4|TRBV15|few
TGTGCCACCAGCAGAACAGGGGAAAAACTGTTTTTT
CATSRTGEKLFF
>NA|TRBJ2-3|TRBV29-1|NA
TGCAGCGTTGCAAAAGGGGGAACGCTCCGCACAGATACGCAGTATTTT
CSVAKGGTLRTDTQYF
>NA|TRBJ2-2|TRBV12-3/TRBV12-4|NA
TGTGCCAGCAGGCGCGGGGTAGCAGTTACCGGGGAGCTGTTTTTT
CASRRGVAVTGELFF